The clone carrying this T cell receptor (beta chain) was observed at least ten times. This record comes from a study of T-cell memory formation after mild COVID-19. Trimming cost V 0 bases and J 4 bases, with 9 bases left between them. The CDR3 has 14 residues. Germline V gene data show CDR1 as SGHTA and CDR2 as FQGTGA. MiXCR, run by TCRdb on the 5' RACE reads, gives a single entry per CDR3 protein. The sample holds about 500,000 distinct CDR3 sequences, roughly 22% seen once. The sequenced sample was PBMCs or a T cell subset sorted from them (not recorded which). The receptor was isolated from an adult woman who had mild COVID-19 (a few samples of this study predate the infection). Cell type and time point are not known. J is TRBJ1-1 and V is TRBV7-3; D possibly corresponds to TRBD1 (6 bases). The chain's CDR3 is CASSLTGGRTEAFF. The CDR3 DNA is TGTGCCAGCAGCTTAACAGGGGGTCGCACTGAAGCTTTCTTT.